These T cell receptor beta chains were read from a single sample in a study of shared clonotypes between healthy human individuals. The data were produced by immunoSEQ multiplex PCR, yet TCRdb's version contains in-frame clones alone and is incomplete. The sample holds a few million clones, roughly 95% seen once. Sequencing was done on a sample of naive CD8+ T cells from PBMCs. The origin of the receptors is a man aged 18 to 29 in good health. Some clones in this sample may be carry-over from other donors' samples. CDR3s include the opening cysteine and the closing phenylalanine or tryptophan. A D gene is named only where the DNA matches it firmly. Expanded clones are given a class, and other clones once, few, many or no size at all.

CDR3 protein: CASSIAFRGNYGYTF
CDR3 DNA: TGTGCCAGTAGTATTGCTTTTAGGGGAAACTATGGCTACACCTTC
J gene: TRBJ1-2
V gene: TRBV19
clone size: NA
CDR3 length: 15
D gene: NA

CDR3 protein: CASLGLGSYEQYF
CDR3 DNA: TGTGCCAGTCTGGGCCTCGGGTCATACGAGCAGTACTTC
J gene: TRBJ2-7
V gene: TRBV11-2
clone size: NA
CDR3 length: 13
D gene: NA

CDR3 protein: CASSPSAGGPTYEQYF
CDR3 DNA: TGTGCCAGCAGCCCCTCGGCAGGGGGACCCACCTACGAGCAGTACTTC
J gene: TRBJ2-7
V gene: TRBV7-9
clone size: NA
CDR3 length: 16
D gene: TRBD1

CDR3 protein: CASSLIIHEQYF
CDR3 DNA: TGTGCCAGCAGCTTAATAATCCACGAGCAGTACTTC
J gene: TRBJ2-7
V gene: TRBV7-9
clone size: NA
CDR3 length: 12
D gene: NA

CDR3 protein: CASSSTADSGNTIYF
CDR3 DNA: TGTGCCAGCAGCTCTACAGCAGACTCTGGAAACACCATATATTTT
J gene: TRBJ1-3
V gene: TRBV7-3
clone size: once
CDR3 length: 15
D gene: NA

CDR3 protein: CSVLDRERGTIYF
CDR3 DNA: TGCAGCGTTTTAGACAGGGAAAGGGGCACCATATATTTT
J gene: TRBJ1-3
V gene: TRBV29-1
clone size: NA
CDR3 length: 13
D gene: TRBD1

CDR3 protein: CASSPWGLEGGRETQYF
CDR3 DNA: TGTGCCAGCAGCCCCTGGGGCCTGGAAGGGGGTCGAGAGACCCAGTACTTC
J gene: TRBJ2-5
V gene: TRBV9
clone size: few
CDR3 length: 17
D gene: NA

CDR3 protein: CSGKGGGYGYTF
CDR3 DNA: TGCAGCGGCAAAGGGGGCGGCTATGGCTACACCTTC
J gene: TRBJ1-2
V gene: TRBV29-1
clone size: NA
CDR3 length: 12
D gene: TRBD1

CDR3 protein: CASSDRTGFRQPQHF
CDR3 DNA: TGTGCCAGCAGTGACCGGACAGGTTTTAGGCAGCCCCAGCATTTT
J gene: TRBJ1-5
V gene: TRBV27
clone size: NA
CDR3 length: 15
D gene: TRBD1

CDR3 protein: CASSAQRQGRGETQYF
CDR3 DNA: TGTGCCAGCAGTGCCCAAAGACAGGGCCGCGGAGAGACCCAGTACTTC
J gene: TRBJ2-5
V gene: TRBV2
clone size: NA
CDR3 length: 16
D gene: TRBD1

CDR3 protein: CASSLGPVVGYTF
CDR3 DNA: TGTGCCAGCAGCTTAGGTCCGGTCGTAGGCTACACCTTC
J gene: TRBJ1-2
V gene: TRBV7-2
clone size: NA
CDR3 length: 13
D gene: NA

CDR3 protein: CASSFVEGDTEAFF
CDR3 DNA: TGTGCCAGCAGTTTTGTTGAGGGGGACACTGAAGCTTTCTTT
J gene: TRBJ1-1
V gene: TRBV28
clone size: NA
CDR3 length: 14
D gene: NA

CDR3 protein: CASRSAGDNEQFF
CDR3 DNA: TGTGCCAGCAGGTCGGCGGGAGACAATGAGCAGTTCTTC
J gene: TRBJ2-1
V gene: TRBV6-5
clone size: once
CDR3 length: 13
D gene: TRBD2

CDR3 protein: CASSLRKTGRTEAFF
CDR3 DNA: TGTGCCAGCAGTTTAAGGAAAACCGGCCGTACCGAAGCTTTCTTT
J gene: TRBJ1-1
V gene: TRBV28
clone size: NA
CDR3 length: 15
D gene: NA

CDR3 protein: CASSPFYGDYEQYF
CDR3 DNA: TGTGCCAGCAGCCCCTTCTACGGGGACTACGAGCAGTACTTC
J gene: TRBJ2-7
V gene: TRBV11-2
clone size: NA
CDR3 length: 14
D gene: NA

CDR3 protein: CASSLSGTGAYEQYF
CDR3 DNA: TGTGCCAGCAGCTTAAGCGGGACAGGGGCGTACGAGCAGTACTTC
J gene: TRBJ2-7
V gene: TRBV7-6
clone size: NA
CDR3 length: 15
D gene: TRBD1

CDR3 protein: CASSFGLRGETQYF
CDR3 DNA: TGTGCCAGCAGTTTCGGACTCAGGGGGGAGACCCAGTACTTC
J gene: TRBJ2-5
V gene: TRBV27
clone size: NA
CDR3 length: 14
D gene: TRBD1

CDR3 protein: CASSLPPGTDESSYNEQFF
CDR3 DNA: TGTGCCAGCAGTTTACCCCCAGGGACAGACGAAAGCTCCTACAATGAGCAGTTCTTC
J gene: TRBJ2-1
V gene: TRBV28
clone size: NA
CDR3 length: 19
D gene: TRBD1

CDR3 protein: CASSLWAGTGETQETQYF
CDR3 DNA: TGTGCCAGCAGTTTATGGGCCGGGACAGGGGAGACTCAAGAGACCCAGTACTTC
J gene: TRBJ2-5
V gene: TRBV28
clone size: NA
CDR3 length: 18
D gene: TRBD1

CDR3 protein: CASSLEQGGEKLFF
CDR3 DNA: TGTGCCAGCAGCTTGGAGCAGGGGGGTGAAAAACTGTTTTTT
J gene: TRBJ1-4
V gene: TRBV5-4
clone size: NA
CDR3 length: 14
D gene: TRBD1

CDR3 protein: CASSSGPRQGAVEQYF
CDR3 DNA: TGCGCCAGCAGCTCAGGACCAAGACAGGGGGCGGTCGAGCAGTACTTC
J gene: TRBJ2-7
V gene: TRBV5-1
clone size: NA
CDR3 length: 16
D gene: TRBD1

CDR3 protein: CASIPTSGMAYNEQFF
CDR3 DNA: TGTGCCAGCATTCCGACTAGCGGGATGGCCTACAATGAGCAGTTCTTC
J gene: TRBJ2-1
V gene: TRBV2
clone size: NA
CDR3 length: 16
D gene: TRBD2

CDR3 protein: CASSVGGDTYEQYF
CDR3 DNA: TGTGCCAGCAGCGTTGGGGGGGACACCTACGAGCAGTACTTC
J gene: TRBJ2-7
V gene: TRBV9
clone size: NA
CDR3 length: 14
D gene: NA

CDR3 protein: CASSLDGRGNEQFF
CDR3 DNA: TGTGCCAGCAGCTTAGATGGTAGGGGGAATGAGCAGTTCTTC
J gene: TRBJ2-1
V gene: TRBV11-2
clone size: NA
CDR3 length: 14
D gene: NA

CDR3 protein: CASSPTLARTNVLTF
CDR3 DNA: TGCGCCAGCAGCCCTACCCTGGCCCGTACCAACGTCCTGACTTTC
J gene: TRBJ2-6
V gene: TRBV5-1
clone size: NA
CDR3 length: 15
D gene: NA

CDR3 protein: CASSVTWTGTFFTEAFF
CDR3 DNA: TGTGCCAGCAGTGTCACCTGGACAGGGACCTTTTTCACTGAAGCTTTCTTT
J gene: TRBJ1-1
V gene: TRBV6-1
clone size: NA
CDR3 length: 17
D gene: TRBD1

CDR3 protein: CASSLPTGDGYTF
CDR3 DNA: TGTGCCAGCAGCTTACCAACAGGTGATGGCTACACCTTC
J gene: TRBJ1-2
V gene: TRBV7-9
clone size: NA
CDR3 length: 13
D gene: NA

CDR3 protein: CASSPPAKARNTIYF
CDR3 DNA: TGTGCCAGCAGCCCGCCAGCAAAAGCCCGAAACACCATATATTTT
J gene: TRBJ1-3
V gene: TRBV7-9
clone size: NA
CDR3 length: 15
D gene: NA

CDR3 protein: CASSYRGLVNEQFF
CDR3 DNA: TGTGCCAGCAGTTACCGGGGACTAGTCAATGAGCAGTTCTTC
J gene: TRBJ2-1
V gene: TRBV6-5
clone size: NA
CDR3 length: 14
D gene: TRBD2

CDR3 protein: CASSETGSGVGIQYF
CDR3 DNA: TGCGCCAGCAGCGAGACAGGGAGCGGCGTAGGCATTCAGTACTTC
J gene: TRBJ2-4
V gene: TRBV5-1
clone size: NA
CDR3 length: 15
D gene: TRBD1

CDR3 protein: CAISRQGTNTEAFF
CDR3 DNA: TGTGCCATCAGCCGACAGGGTACGAACACTGAAGCTTTCTTT
J gene: TRBJ1-1
V gene: TRBV7-9
clone size: few
CDR3 length: 14
D gene: TRBD1

CDR3 protein: CASSRRDRGDYGYTF
CDR3 DNA: TGTGCCAGCAGTAGAAGGGACCGCGGCGACTATGGCTACACCTTC
J gene: TRBJ1-2
V gene: TRBV6-5
clone size: NA
CDR3 length: 15
D gene: NA

CDR3 protein: CASSPDRGGTDTQYF
CDR3 DNA: TGTGCCAGCAGTCCGGACCGGGGGGGCACAGATACGCAGTATTTT
J gene: TRBJ2-3
V gene: TRBV28
clone size: NA
CDR3 length: 15
D gene: TRBD2

CDR3 protein: CASSEIGQGASIYF
CDR3 DNA: TGTGCCAGCAGTGAAATCGGACAGGGGGCTTCCATATATTTT
J gene: TRBJ1-3
V gene: TRBV6-1
clone size: NA
CDR3 length: 14
D gene: TRBD1

CDR3 protein: CASSLEVTRTGLRDGYTF
CDR3 DNA: TGCGCCAGCAGCTTGGAGGTTACGCGGACAGGGTTAAGGGATGGCTACACCTTC
J gene: TRBJ1-2
V gene: TRBV5-1
clone size: NA
CDR3 length: 18
D gene: TRBD1

CDR3 protein: CASSARDRANTGELFF
CDR3 DNA: TGTGCCAGCAGTGCTCGGGACAGGGCCAACACCGGGGAGCTGTTTTTT
J gene: TRBJ2-2
V gene: TRBV28
clone size: NA
CDR3 length: 16
D gene: TRBD1

CDR3 protein: CASSPPIRAYYEQYF
CDR3 DNA: TGTGCCAGCAGTCCCCCCATCAGAGCGTACTACGAGCAGTACTTC
J gene: TRBJ2-7
V gene: TRBV28
clone size: NA
CDR3 length: 15
D gene: NA

CDR3 protein: CASSWGLSNQPQHF
CDR3 DNA: TGTGCCAGCAGTTGGGGACTTAGCAATCAGCCCCAGCATTTT
J gene: TRBJ1-5
V gene: TRBV2
clone size: few
CDR3 length: 14
D gene: NA

CDR3 protein: CAIRSRGRDTEAFF
CDR3 DNA: TGTGCCATCAGGAGCCGGGGGAGGGACACTGAAGCTTTCTTT
J gene: TRBJ1-1
V gene: TRBV10-3
clone size: NA
CDR3 length: 14
D gene: NA

CDR3 protein: CASSPRQPGNEQFF
CDR3 DNA: TGTGCCAGCAGCCCGCGACAACCAGGGAATGAGCAGTTCTTC
J gene: TRBJ2-1
V gene: TRBV4-2
clone size: NA
CDR3 length: 14
D gene: NA

CDR3 protein: CASSFGANYGYTF
CDR3 DNA: TGTGCCAGCAGCTTTGGAGCTAACTATGGCTACACCTTC
J gene: TRBJ1-2
V gene: TRBV7-9
clone size: NA
CDR3 length: 13
D gene: NA

CDR3 protein: CASSDSPLTEAFF
CDR3 DNA: TGTGCCAGCAGCGATTCGCCCCTCACTGAAGCTTTCTTT
J gene: TRBJ1-1
V gene: TRBV9
clone size: NA
CDR3 length: 13
D gene: NA

CDR3 protein: CASSLRRRQETQYF
CDR3 DNA: TGCGCCAGCAGCCTACGTCGGCGGCAAGAGACCCAGTACTTC
J gene: TRBJ2-5
V gene: TRBV5-1
clone size: NA
CDR3 length: 14
D gene: NA

CDR3 protein: CASSYPGTHQETQYF
CDR3 DNA: TGTGCCAGCAGTTATCCCGGGACACACCAAGAGACCCAGTACTTC
J gene: TRBJ2-5
V gene: TRBV6-6
clone size: NA
CDR3 length: 15
D gene: NA

CDR3 protein: CASSWSGGNTEAFF
CDR3 DNA: TGTGCCAGCAGCTGGTCAGGGGGGAACACTGAAGCTTTCTTT
J gene: TRBJ1-1
V gene: TRBV13
clone size: NA
CDR3 length: 14
D gene: TRBD1

CDR3 protein: CATRQGVETQYF
CDR3 DNA: TGCGCCACGCGACAGGGTGTAGAGACCCAGTACTTC
J gene: TRBJ2-5
V gene: TRBV10-2
clone size: once
CDR3 length: 12
D gene: TRBD1

CDR3 protein: CASSQTRQVGGGYTF
CDR3 DNA: TGCGCCAGCAGCCAGACCAGACAGGTCGGAGGTGGCTACACCTTC
J gene: TRBJ1-2
V gene: TRBV4-1
clone size: NA
CDR3 length: 15
D gene: NA

CDR3 protein: CASSLWLRTEAFF
CDR3 DNA: TGTGCCAGCAGCTTGTGGCTGAGGACTGAAGCTTTCTTT
J gene: TRBJ1-1
V gene: TRBV7-8
clone size: NA
CDR3 length: 13
D gene: NA

CDR3 protein: CASSSPGQGAGELFF
CDR3 DNA: TGTGCCAGCAGCTCCCCGGGACAGGGTGCCGGGGAGCTGTTTTTT
J gene: TRBJ2-2
V gene: TRBV5-6
clone size: NA
CDR3 length: 15
D gene: TRBD1

CDR3 protein: CASSTKRVQRERTDTQYF
CDR3 DNA: TGTGCCAGCAGCACCAAACGTGTTCAGCGGGAGCGCACAGATACGCAGTATTTT
J gene: TRBJ2-3
V gene: TRBV7-2
clone size: NA
CDR3 length: 18
D gene: TRBD2

CDR3 protein: CASSPKPMTSYEQYF
CDR3 DNA: TGCGCCAGCAGCCCTAAGCCCATGACCTCCTACGAGCAGTACTTC
J gene: TRBJ2-7
V gene: TRBV4-1
clone size: once
CDR3 length: 15
D gene: NA

CDR3 protein: CASSFTGEDTEAFF
CDR3 DNA: TGTGCCAGCAGTTTTACAGGGGAGGACACTGAAGCTTTCTTT
J gene: TRBJ1-1
V gene: TRBV28
clone size: NA
CDR3 length: 14
D gene: TRBD1

CDR3 protein: CASSQTETGRYGYTF
CDR3 DNA: TGCGCCAGCAGCCAAACTGAAACAGGGAGGTATGGCTACACCTTC
J gene: TRBJ1-2
V gene: TRBV4-1
clone size: NA
CDR3 length: 15
D gene: NA

CDR3 protein: CASSTGQGRDIQYF
CDR3 DNA: TGTGCCAGCAGCACCGGACAGGGGAGAGACATTCAGTACTTC
J gene: TRBJ2-4
V gene: TRBV21-1
clone size: NA
CDR3 length: 14
D gene: NA